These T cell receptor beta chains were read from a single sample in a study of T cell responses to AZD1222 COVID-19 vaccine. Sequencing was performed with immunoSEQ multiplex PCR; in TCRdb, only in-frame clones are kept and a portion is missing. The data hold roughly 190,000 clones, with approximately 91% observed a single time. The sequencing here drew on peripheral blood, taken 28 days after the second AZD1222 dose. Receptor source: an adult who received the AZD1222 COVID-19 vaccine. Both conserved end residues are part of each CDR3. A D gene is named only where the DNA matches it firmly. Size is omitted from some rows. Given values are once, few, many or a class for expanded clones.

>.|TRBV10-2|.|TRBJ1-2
TGCGCCAGCAGTGTGTCGGACTTCTATGGCTACACCTTC
CASSVSDFYGYTF
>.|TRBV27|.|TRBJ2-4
TGTGCCAGCACCATGTCTTATACTTCCGCCGACCTAGCCAAAAACATTCAGTACTTC
CASTMSYTSADLAKNIQYF
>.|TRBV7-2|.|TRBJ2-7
TGTGCCAGCAGTTTCACCCGGTATGAGTTTTCCTACGAGCAGTACTTC
CASSFTRYEFSYEQYF
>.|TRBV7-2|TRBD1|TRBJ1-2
TGTGCCAGCAGCTTGACAGGGGAAGGCTACACCTTC
CASSLTGEGYTF
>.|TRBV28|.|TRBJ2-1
TGTGCCAGCAGTTTAGTCGATGAGCAGTTCTTC
CASSLVDEQFF
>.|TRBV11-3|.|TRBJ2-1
TGTGCCAGCAGCTTAGGTCGGGGCTCCTACAATGAGCAGTTCTTC
CASSLGRGSYNEQFF
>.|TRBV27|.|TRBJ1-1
TGTGCCAGCAGTCTAGGAATGTTCATGAACACTGAAGCTTTCTTT
CASSLGMFMNTEAFF
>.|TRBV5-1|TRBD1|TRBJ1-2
TGCGCCAGCAGCTTAGGGACAGGGAACTATGGCTACACCTTC
CASSLGTGNYGYTF
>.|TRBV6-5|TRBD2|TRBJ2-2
TGTGCCAGCAGTTCGCGGACTAGCGGGATAACCGGGGAGCTGTTTTTT
CASSSRTSGITGELFF
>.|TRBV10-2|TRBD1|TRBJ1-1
TGCGCCAGTAGGGACAGGACAAATAGGAACACTGAAGCTTTCTTT
CASRDRTNRNTEAFF
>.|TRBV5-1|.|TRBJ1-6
TGCGCCAGCAGCTTGGTAGGGGTGGGCTCACCCCTCCACTTT
CASSLVGVGSPLHF
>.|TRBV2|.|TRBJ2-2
TGTGCCAGCTACGGGCGGACTCTGGGTACCGGGGAGCTGTTTTTT
CASYGRTLGTGELFF
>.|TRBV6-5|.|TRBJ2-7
TGTGCCAGCAGCCCAACCCGGGACTCGACCTACGAGCAGTACTTC
CASSPTRDSTYEQYF
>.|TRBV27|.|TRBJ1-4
TGTGCCAGCAGTTTATTGGGGGGCGAAAAACTGTTTTTT
CASSLLGGEKLFF
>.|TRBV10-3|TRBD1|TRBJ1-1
TGTGCCATCAGTGAGTCGGAGGGGGCGAACACTGAAGCTTTCTTT
CAISESEGANTEAFF
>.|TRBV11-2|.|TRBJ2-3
TGTGCCAGCAGCTTACCTAAGGGGCCAGATACGCAGTATTTT
CASSLPKGPDTQYF
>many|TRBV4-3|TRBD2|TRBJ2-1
TGCGCCAGCAGCCAAGAATGGGGGGGGTATGAGCAGTTCTTC
CASSQEWGGYEQFF
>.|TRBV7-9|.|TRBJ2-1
TGTGCCAGCAGGCCCGAAAGCTCCTACAATGAGCAGTTCTTC
CASRPESSYNEQFF
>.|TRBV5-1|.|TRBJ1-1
TGCGCCAGCTCTATCGCCGGACACATGAACACTGAAGCTTTCTTT
CASSIAGHMNTEAFF
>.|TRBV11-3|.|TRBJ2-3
TGTGCCAGCAGCACTAGACAGGTCCGAGATACGCAGTATTTT
CASSTRQVRDTQYF
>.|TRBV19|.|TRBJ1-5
TGTGCCAGTAGTATAGATGTAACAGGGATCCCGATGATGCCCCAGCATTTT
CASSIDVTGIPMMPQHF
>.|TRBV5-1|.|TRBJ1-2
TGCGCCAGCAGCTCCCAAGGGAAGGGCTCCTATGGCTACACCTTC
CASSSQGKGSYGYTF
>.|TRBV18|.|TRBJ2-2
TGTGCCAGCTCACGATACAGGTACACCGGGGAGCTGTTTTTT
CASSRYRYTGELFF
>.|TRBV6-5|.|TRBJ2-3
TGTGCCAGCGGGGGGTCCAGGGGACCCACAGATACGCAGTATTTT
CASGGSRGPTDTQYF
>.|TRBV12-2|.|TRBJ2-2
TGTGCAAGTCGCTTATTGGTGAGGGTAGCACCGAGGTGGCCCGGGGAGCTGTTTTTT
CASRLLVRVAPRWPGELFF